This TCR beta chain was sequenced during a study of regulatory T cells in long-lasting Graves disease. Study-level results: With persistent disease, TRBV28, TRBJ1-2 and TRBJ2-5 were the favored segments.

This clonotype has at least ten counts. Its matching antigen is unknown. The V and J ends lost 0 bases and 3 bases, in that order; junction bases with no gene match: 7. The germline CDR1 and CDR2 sequences are SGHRS and YFSETQ. This CDR3 has 16 residues. As for time point: newly diagnosed GD, antithyroid drugs for less than 3 months. The TCR library was made from RNA extracted from PBMCs. Through Arm-PCR of CDR3 regions and iRepertoire HTBI primers, TCR beta libraries were built. From the multiplex PCR reads, TCRdb called clonotypes with MiXCR, one entry per CDR3 protein. The table includes approximately 400,000 distinct CDR3 sequences, 14% to 15% detected once. These data also formed part of another study, on T cells in Graves' hyperthyroidism and ophthalmopathy.

Sequences were derived from peripheral blood mononuclear cells (PBMCs), sampled at new diagnosis, from a patient treated with antithyroid drugs. The chain carries TRBV5-1 and TRBJ2-7, with TRBD1 matching over 9 bases. This clonotype was sampled from a woman in her twenties or thirties with Graves disease. The CDR3 sequence: CASSLVGQGSGYEQYF. The DNA of the CDR3 is TGCGCCAGCAGCTTGGTAGGACAGGGGTCGGGCTACGAGCAGTACTTC.